These 21 T cell receptor beta chains were sequenced from one sample in a study of beta chain features in type 1 diabetes. Findings and limits, study-wide: Researchers report that Type 1 diabetes patients had moderately but significantly shorter TCRB CDR3s across all four CD4+ subsets.

What these receptors recognize is not known. Reverse transcribing all isolated RNA meant expressed TCRB transcripts were sequenced. TCRdb's copy holds only in-frame clones and misses some; the assay was immunoSEQ multiplex PCR. The table includes 300,000 to 400,000 clones, approximately 9.9% detected once. Source material: central memory CD4+ T cells from blood. The receptor source for this set is a man aged 30 to 39 with type 1 diabetes.

The gene calls are TRBV4-3 and TRBJ2-7, with TRBD1 matching over 9 bases. CDR1 is LGHNA, CDR2 YSLEER, per germline. V lost 4 bases and J lost 3; bases outside the gene matches: 4. This CDR3 has 14 amino acids. The CDR3 nucleotides read TGCGCCAGCAGCCCACGGACAGGGGACTACGAGCAGTACTTC. Its protein is CASSPRTGDYEQYF.

The chain employs TRBV4-3 and TRBJ2-3; D possibly corresponds to TRBD1 (5 bases). The CDR3 is 15 residues long. Trimming took off 0 bases at V and 5 bases at J, with 12 bases between the two ends. Germline V gene data show CDR1 as LGHNA and CDR2 as YSLEER. CDR3 nucleotides: TGCGCCAGCAGCCAAGATCGGCAGGGAAGAGATACGCAGTATTTT. This gives the protein CASSQDRQGRDTQYF.

The chain employs TRBV25-1 and TRBJ1-4; possible D gene TRBD1, 6 bases. From germline, CDR1 is MGHDK and CDR2 SYGVNS. Trimming removed 3 bases at V and 7 bases at J, with 15 bases between. The CDR3 is 15 amino acids. CDR3 in amino acids: CASSDSRGTGEKLFF. The DNA for the CDR3 is TGTGCCAGCAGTGACTCAAGGGGGACGGGTGAAAAACTGTTTTTT.

This clone has only a few counts. This chain uses TRBV9 with TRBJ2-3; tentatively, D is TRBD1 (6 bases). CDR3 size: 13 residues. V shed 4 bases and J shed 3 bases, with 9 bases lying between them. CDR1 is SGDLS, CDR2 YYNGEE, per germline. The CDR3: CASSTQGTDTQYF. The DNA of the CDR3 is TGTGCCAGCAGCACACAGGGTACAGATACGCAGTATTTT.

The J gene is TRBJ1-1, the V gene TRBV7-9, with 8 bases identical to TRBD1. Per germline, CDR1 SEHNR and CDR2 FQNEAQ (reference sequence). This CDR3 comprises 14 residues. V lost 3 bases, J lost 1 base, and 1 base stayed unmatched. CDR3 amino acids: CASSLGQANTEAFF. CDR3 in DNA: TGTGCCAGCAGCTTGGGACAGGCGAACACTGAAGCTTTCTTT.

This clone was observed a handful of times. The chain carries TRBV27 and TRBJ1-1; D remains unclear. The V gene's germline CDR1 is MNHEY and CDR2 SMNVEV (reference sequence). The CDR3 runs 14 residues. Between the trimmed V and J ends, which lost 2 bases and 5 bases, there was a span of 12 bases. CDR3 sequence: CASSLKVWATEAFF. The CDR3 DNA reads TGTGCCAGCAGTTTAAAGGTGTGGGCGACTGAAGCTTTCTTT.

This clone has only a few counts. This sequence joins TRBV30 and TRBJ2-1; 8 positions agree with TRBD2. V shed 0 bases, J shed 6 bases, and the junction held 7 bases outside the gene matches. Germline V lookup: CDR1 GTSNPN, CDR2 SVGIG (reference sequence). The CDR3 runs to 15 residues. CDR3 sequence (DNA): TGTGCCTGGAGTGTAAAGGGACTAGGGGCCAATGAGCAGTTCTTC. This gives the protein CAWSVKGLGANEQFF.

V is TRBV7-2 and J is TRBJ2-1, with D maybe TRBD2 (6 bases). Germline V lookup: CDR1 SGHTA, CDR2 FQGNSA. Trimming left V 2 bases short and J 8 bases short, with 7 bases between. The CDR3 runs 12 residues. CDR3 sequence: CASSLTGDEQFF. The CDR3 DNA follows: TGTGCCAGCAGCTTAACGGGGGATGAGCAGTTCTTC. Using reference TRBV7-2 and TRBJ2-1 for the parts outside the CDR3, the full variable domain is GAGVSQSPSNKVTEKGKDVELRCDPISGHTALYWYRQSLGQGLEFLIYFQGNSAPDKSGLPSDRFSAERTGGSVSTLTIQRTQQEDSAVYLCASSLTGDEQFFGPGTRLTVL.

This clone was counted at least ten times. The rearrangement links TRBV21-1 to TRBJ2-1; TRBD1 is the table's D call, not checked against the DNA. TRBV21-1 is a pseudogene locus. The CDR3 spans 12 residues. The CDR3 DNA is TGTGCCAGCAGTACCCAGGGGAATGAGCAGTTCTTC. Protein sequence: CASSTQGNEQFF.

As to this clone: The same CDR3 arises from other DNA sequences in this sample as well. The chain uses TRBV28 and TRBJ2-5, with TRBD2 matching 9 bases. Trimming at V came to 0 bases and at J to 2 bases, leaving 1 base not matched to a gene. The germline V gene encodes CDR1 MDHEN and CDR2 SYDVKM. CDR3 length: 15 residues. The CDR3 sequence: CASSLWRGGQETQYF. CDR3 coding DNA: TGTGCCAGCAGTTTATGGCGGGGGGGTCAAGAGACCCAGTACTTC.

In its sample, this clone was seen a few times. The V call is TRBV2, the J call TRBJ2-7; 13 bases are shared with TRBD2. Losses at the gene ends were 1 base for V and 3 bases for J; bases not matched to a gene: 0. Germline loops: CDR1 SNHLY, CDR2 FYNNEI. The CDR3 runs to 15 residues. CDR3 in DNA: TGTGCCAGCAGTGAAGGACTAGCGGGGGGCTACGAGCAGTACTTC. Protein sequence: CASSEGLAGGYEQYF.

The CDR3 nucleotides read TGTGCCAGCAGCTCCGGGACAGGGGTTCATGGCTACACCTTC. Translation gives CASSSGTGVHGYTF. The chain uses TRBV6-1 and TRBJ1-2; 10 bases line up with TRBD1. The CDR3 is made up of 14 amino acids. In germline, CDR1 is MNHNS, CDR2 SASEGT. The V gene end was trimmed by 6 bases and the J gene end by 6 bases; junction bases not matched to a gene: 7.

The sample holds a few counts of this clone. J is TRBJ1-3 and V is TRBV20-1; D gene ambiguous. The CDR3 length is 11 residues. CDR1 and CDR2 from the germline V gene are DFQATT and SNEGSKA (reference sequence). V shed 5 bases and J shed 14 bases, with 16 bases lying between them. The CDR3 DNA reads TGCAGTGCTTCAGACAATCTTAGGGTATATTTT. Protein: CSASDNLRVYF.

This clone appeared a few times. The chain couples TRBV27 to TRBJ2-3; 8 bases are shared with TRBD1. The V segment lost 4 bases and the J segment 1 base; nucleotides outside the gene matches: 7. This CDR3 is built from 16 residues. The germline V gene encodes CDR1 MNHEY and CDR2 SMNVEV (reference sequence). This CDR3 reads CASSSLGRGRTDTQYF. In DNA form, the CDR3 reads TGTGCCAGCAGTTCCCTGGGCAGGGGGCGCACAGATACGCAGTATTTT.

J is TRBJ1-5 and V is TRBV5-1; 7 nucleotides match TRBD1. V trimming: 0 bases; J trimming: 3 bases; junction bases outside the gene matches: 3. The CDR3 is 15 residues long. CDR1 SGHRS and CDR2 YFSETQ come from the germline V gene. The CDR3 sequence is CASSLGDRTNQPQHF. The CDR3 region has the DNA TGCGCCAGCAGCTTGGGGGACAGAACCAATCAGCCCCAGCATTTT.

In this sample, this clone turned up a few times. This sequence joins TRBV6-5 and TRBJ1-2, with D possibly being TRBD1 (5 bases). CDR1 and CDR2 from the germline V gene are MNHEY and SVGAGI. The germline V and J ends were trimmed by 8 bases and 3 bases, with 19 bases remaining between them. The CDR3 has 15 amino acids. The DNA of the CDR3 is TGTGCCAGCGCCCGACCGGGACGGGACTACTATGGCTACACCTTC. Its protein is CASARPGRDYYGYTF.

This clone was seen only a few times. This chain connects TRBV4-3 to TRBJ1-5, with TRBD1 matching 7 bases. The CDR3 sequence is 13 residues long. V lost 4 bases to trimming and J lost 6 bases; unmatched junction nucleotides: 3. The germline gives CDR1 LGHNA, CDR2 YSLEER. CDR3 sequence reads: CASSLDRVQPQHF. In DNA form, the CDR3 reads TGCGCCAGCAGCCTCGACAGGGTTCAGCCCCAGCATTTT.

With respect to this clone: Just one base apart from a much larger clone, this may be a read error. The genes are TRBV6-5 and TRBJ1-5; 7 bases are a match to TRBD1. With 6 bases clipped from V and 3 bases from J, the junction kept 5 bases outside the gene matches. CDR3 length: 14 residues. Germline CDR1 and CDR2: MNHEY and SVGAGI. The CDR3 DNA follows: TGTGCCAGCAGCCCAGGGACAGTCAATCAGCCCCAGCATTTT. Protein product: CASSPGTVNQPQHF.

This clone was seen a few times. The gene calls are TRBV6-1 and TRBJ2-7; TRBD1 aligns across 7 bases. V lost 6 bases to trimming and J lost 11 bases; unmatched junction nucleotides: 16. Germline loops: CDR1 MNHNS, CDR2 SASEGT. The CDR3 is 14 residues long. The CDR3 region is CASSVTGAEGKEYF. The DNA of the CDR3 is TGTGCCAGCAGCGTAACAGGGGCCGAAGGGAAGGAGTACTTC.

This clone has just a few counts. The V call is TRBV7-9, the J call TRBJ1-1; 7 nucleotides line up with TRBD1. V trimming: 4 bases; J trimming: 7 bases; junction bases outside the gene matches: 9. This CDR3 comprises 14 residues. In germline, CDR1 is SEHNR, CDR2 FQNEAQ (reference sequence). For the CDR3, the DNA is TGTGCCAGCAGCTGGAGCCAAGGGGGCCATGAAGCTTTCTTT. Translating gives CASSWSQGGHEAFF.

This clone was detected a few times. V is TRBV4-3 and J is TRBJ1-3, with D tentatively TRBD1 (6 bases). The length of the CDR3 is 17 residues. The V gene lost 0 bases and the J gene lost 1 base, with 13 bases spanning the gap. CDR1 and CDR2 (germline): LGHNA, YSLEER. For the CDR3, the DNA is TGCGCCAGCAGCCAAGATCCGACAGGAGGTTCTGGAAACACCATATATTTT. Translation gives CASSQDPTGGSGNTIYF.